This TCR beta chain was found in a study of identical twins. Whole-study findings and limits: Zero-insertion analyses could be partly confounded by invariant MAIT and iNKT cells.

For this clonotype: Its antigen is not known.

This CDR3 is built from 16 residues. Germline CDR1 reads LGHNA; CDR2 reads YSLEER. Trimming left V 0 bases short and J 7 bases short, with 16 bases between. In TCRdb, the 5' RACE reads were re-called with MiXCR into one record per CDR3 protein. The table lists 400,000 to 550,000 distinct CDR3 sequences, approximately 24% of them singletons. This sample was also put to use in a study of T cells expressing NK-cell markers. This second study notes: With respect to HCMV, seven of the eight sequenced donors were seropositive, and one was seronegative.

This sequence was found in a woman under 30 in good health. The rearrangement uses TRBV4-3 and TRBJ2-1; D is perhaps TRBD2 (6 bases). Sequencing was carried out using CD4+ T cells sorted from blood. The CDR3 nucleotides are TGCGCCAGCAGCCAAGAAGAGGCGGGATTCGTAAATGAGCAGTTCTTC. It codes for CASSQEEAGFVNEQFF.